Listed below are T cell receptor beta chains from one sample, sequenced in a study of cytomegalovirus exposure and HLA in healthy donors. Here immunoSEQ multiplex PCR was the method, and the copy in TCRdb shows in-frame clones only, minus some. The table lists around 140,000 clones, around 80% of them singletons. The sample was PBMCs. The receptor source for this set is a female donor in good health and CMV-seropositive. CDR3s include the opening cysteine and the closing phenylalanine or tryptophan. A D gene is named only where the DNA matches it firmly. A clone size is listed for some rows: how often the clone was seen (once, few, many), or a class if it is expanded.

>TRBD2|.|TRBV18|TRBJ2-7
TGTGCCAGCTCCCTTCTAGGGACTAACTACGAGCAGTACTTC
CASSLLGTNYEQYF
>.|.|TRBV7-9|TRBJ1-5
TGTGCCAGCAGCTCACAGAATCAGCCCCAGCATTTT
CASSSQNQPQHF
>TRBD1|.|TRBV7-9|TRBJ2-3
TGTGCCAGCAGCTTAGACTTGACAGGGGGCTTGGGGACAGATACGCAGTATTTT
CASSLDLTGGLGTDTQYF
>TRBD1|.|TRBV11-2|TRBJ1-2
TGTGCCAGCAGCCGGACAGGGGGCGGGTATGGCTACACCTTC
CASSRTGGGYGYTF
>.|few|TRBV18|TRBJ2-6
TGTGCCAGTCGAACGAGCTCTGGGGCCAACGTCCTGACTTTC
CASRTSSGANVLTF
>.|.|TRBV27|TRBJ1-1
TGTGCCAGCAGTTTATCGTGGGGAGGCAAAGCTTTCTTT
CASSLSWGGKAFF
>.|.|TRBV30|TRBJ2-7
TGTGCCTGGAGCGGGTTCAACGAGCAGTACTTC
CAWSGFNEQYF
>TRBD1|.|TRBV11-2|TRBJ1-4
TGTGCCAGCAGCTCGACCCCGGGACAGGGGTTTGAAAAACTGTTTTTT
CASSSTPGQGFEKLFF
>.|.|TRBV18|TRBJ2-5
TGTGCCAGCTCACCAAACAGGGAGACCCAGTACTTC
CASSPNRETQYF
>.|.|TRBV7-3|TRBJ1-1
TGTGCCAGCAGCTTAGGGGTGACAGGCGAAGAAGCTTTCTTT
CASSLGVTGEEAFF
>.|.|TRBV6-5|TRBJ2-3
TGTGCCAGCAGGCTCACAGGGTTTCGAGATACGCAGTATTTT
CASRLTGFRDTQYF
>.|few|TRBV10-3|TRBJ1-2
TGTGCCATCAGTGAGCCGGGAATCAGGGGCTACACCTTC
CAISEPGIRGYTF
>.|.|TRBV19|TRBJ1-2
TGTGCCAGTAGTATAGAAGGTACAGGAATCTCGGGCTATGGCTACACCTTC
CASSIEGTGISGYGYTF
>TRBD2|.|TRBV6-6|TRBJ2-7
TGTGCCAGCAGCCGCCTAGCGGGAGTGTCCTACGAGCAGTACTTC
CASSRLAGVSYEQYF
>.|.|TRBV6-6|TRBJ2-7
TGTGCCAGCAGAGGGGGGGCTAGCGGCTACGAGCAGTACTTC
CASRGGASGYEQYF
>.|.|TRBV7-2|TRBJ1-5
TGTGCCAGCAGCTTAGCGGCCCGAAATCAGCCCCAGCATTTT
CASSLAARNQPQHF
>TRBD1|.|TRBV2|TRBJ2-7
TGTGCCAGCAGAGAGAGGACAGGGAAGGGATACGAGCAGTACTTC
CASRERTGKGYEQYF
>TRBD1|.|TRBV28|TRBJ2-1
TGTGCCAGCAGCCAGACAGGGCCCTACAATGAGCAGTTCTTC
CASSQTGPYNEQFF
>.|.|TRBV5-8|TRBJ1-6
TGTGCCAGCAGGAGGGAAGCTTCACCCCTCCACTTT
CASRREASPLHF
>TRBD2|.|TRBV28|TRBJ2-3
TGTGCCAGCAGTTTATCGGCTAGCGGGAGAGTTGGAGATACGCAGTATTTT
CASSLSASGRVGDTQYF
>TRBD1|.|TRBV2|TRBJ1-4
TGTGCCAGCAGAGGGGACAGAACTAATGAAAAACTGTTTTTT
CASRGDRTNEKLFF
>.|.|TRBV6-6|TRBJ1-2
TGTGCCAGCACCGCAGGAAGTTCCAACTATGGCTACACCTTC
CASTAGSSNYGYTF
>TRBD1|.|TRBV10-2|TRBJ1-1
TGCGCCAGCAGTGAGTCGGACAGGGGCAGAGCTTTCTTT
CASSESDRGRAFF
>.|.|TRBV20-1|TRBJ1-1
TGCAGTGCCGGGAGAGACACTGAAGCTTTCTTT
CSAGRDTEAFF
>TRBD2|.|TRBV6-4|TRBJ2-5
TGTGCCAGCCTCCTGACTAGCGGGGGCCGAGGGACCCAGTACTTC
CASLLTSGGRGTQYF
>.|few|TRBV15|TRBJ1-3
TGTGCCACCAGCAGTAGTCAGGACTCTGGAAACACCATATATTTT
CATSSSQDSGNTIYF
>.|once|TRBV29-1|TRBJ2-2
TGCAGCGTAAGTTCAGGATTTGGCACCGGGGAGCTGTTTTTT
CSVSSGFGTGELFF
>.|.|TRBV2|TRBJ2-7
TGTGCCAGCCACCGGGCCTACGAGCAGTACTTC
CASHRAYEQYF
>TRBD1|.|TRBV2|TRBJ1-5
TGTGCCAGCAGTGGTACAGGGGAAGGGCAGCCCCAGCATTTT
CASSGTGEGQPQHF
>.|.|TRBV5-1|TRBJ2-7
TGCGCCAGCAGCCAAGCGTTCAGGGGAGCGGTAAGCGAGCAGTACTTC
CASSQAFRGAVSEQYF
>TRBD2|.|TRBV5-4|TRBJ2-1
TGTGCCAGCAGCGCCAAACTAGCGGGGGGGCTGGGTGAGCAGTTCTTC
CASSAKLAGGLGEQFF
>.|.|TRBV9|TRBJ1-2
TGTGCCAGCAGCCCGACGACAGACCCAAGGTATGGCTACACCTTC
CASSPTTDPRYGYTF
>TRBD1|.|TRBV25-1|TRBJ1-1
TGTGCCAGCAGTGTGACAGGGTCATTTTCCGAAGCTTTCTTT
CASSVTGSFSEAFF
>.|few|TRBV5-1|TRBJ1-1
TGCGCCAGCAGCTTGGCCGACGGCGCGGGAGCTTTCTTT
CASSLADGAGAFF
>.|.|TRBV6-5|TRBJ1-4
TGTGCCAGCAGTTCAGTACGGGGGTTTGGTGAAAAACTGTTTTTT
CASSSVRGFGEKLFF
>.|.|TRBV7-9|TRBJ1-2
TGTGCCAGCAGCTCGCGGACAGTAGTTTATGGCTACACCTTC
CASSSRTVVYGYTF